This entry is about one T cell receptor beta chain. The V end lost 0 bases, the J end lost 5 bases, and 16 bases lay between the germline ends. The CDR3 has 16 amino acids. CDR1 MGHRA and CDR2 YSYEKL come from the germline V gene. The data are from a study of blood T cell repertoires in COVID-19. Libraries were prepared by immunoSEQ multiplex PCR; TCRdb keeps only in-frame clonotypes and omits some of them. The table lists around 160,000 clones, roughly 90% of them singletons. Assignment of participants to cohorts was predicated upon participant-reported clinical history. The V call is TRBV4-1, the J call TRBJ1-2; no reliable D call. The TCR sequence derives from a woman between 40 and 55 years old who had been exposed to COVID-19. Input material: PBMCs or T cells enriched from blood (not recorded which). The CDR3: CASSQDSARVRYGYTF. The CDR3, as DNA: TGCGCCAGCAGCCAAGATTCGGCGAGGGTCCGGTATGGCTACACCTTC.